The rows below give T cell receptor beta chains drawn from one sample of a study of cytomegalovirus exposure and HLA in healthy donors. Here immunoSEQ multiplex PCR was the method, and the copy in TCRdb shows in-frame clones only, minus some. The table lists hundreds of thousands of clones, around 86% of them singletons. Input material: PBMCs. These receptor sequences come from a woman under 30 in good health and CMV-seronegative. CDR3s include the opening cysteine and the closing phenylalanine or tryptophan. Each record gives: J gene, D gene, V gene, clone size, CDR3 DNA, CDR3 protein. A D gene is named only where the DNA matches it firmly. Rows give clone size only sometimes, using once, few, many, or a class for an expanded clone.

TRBJ2-1	TRBD1	TRBV6-4	.	TGTGCCAGCAGATCCACAGGGGATGAGCAGTTCTTC	CASRSTGDEQFF
TRBJ1-3	.	TRBV10-2	.	TGCGCCAGCAGTGACTTCGGTTTAAGCTCTGGAAACACCATATATTTT	CASSDFGLSSGNTIYF
TRBJ1-2	.	TRBV29-1	.	TGCAGCGTTGAACCGGAGACTAACTATGGCTACACCTTC	CSVEPETNYGYTF
TRBJ2-1	.	TRBV28	once	TGTGCCAGCAGCTACGACCTGACTAGAGATGAGCAGTTCTTC	CASSYDLTRDEQFF
TRBJ2-7	TRBD1	TRBV27	.	TGTGCCAGCAGTTCGCATCTCACAGGGGATTACGAGCAGTACTTC	CASSSHLTGDYEQYF
TRBJ1-3	TRBD1	TRBV28	.	TGTGCCAGCAGTTCCCCGACAGGGCCCTCTGGAAACACCATATATTTT	CASSSPTGPSGNTIYF
TRBJ2-1	TRBD2	TRBV29-1	.	TGCAGCGTTCACAACTACTACGGGGGGACTAACTACAATGAGCAGTTCTTC	CSVHNYYGGTNYNEQFF
TRBJ1-2	TRBD1	TRBV9	.	TGTGCCAGCAGCGTAGAGGGACAGGGGATCTATGGCTACACCTTC	CASSVEGQGIYGYTF
TRBJ2-7	TRBD2	TRBV6-1	once	TGTGCCAGCAGTGAGCGTAGCGGGGAAGGAGAGCAGTACTTC	CASSERSGEGEQYF
TRBJ1-2	TRBD1	TRBV12-5	.	TGTGCTAGTGGTTCTTGGGGGGACAGACCCTATGGCTACACCTTC	CASGSWGDRPYGYTF
TRBJ1-6	.	TRBV6-1	.	TGTGCCAGCAGGAAGGACAGTAATTCACCCCTCCACTTT	CASRKDSNSPLHF
TRBJ2-2	.	TRBV2	once	TGTGCCAGCGTGTGGACTGAAAACACCGGGGAGCTGTTTTTT	CASVWTENTGELFF
TRBJ2-7	.	TRBV28	.	TGTGCCAGCAGCGGCCGGCGGGGCCTAACCTACGAGCAGTACTTC	CASSGRRGLTYEQYF
TRBJ1-4	TRBD1	TRBV7-9	.	TGTGCCAGCAGCTTACCTTTCTTACAGGGGACTAATGAAAAACTGTTTTTT	CASSLPFLQGTNEKLFF
TRBJ2-5	TRBD1	TRBV7-8	.	TGTGCCAGCAGCCCCGGGACAGGACAAGAGACCCAGTACTTC	CASSPGTGQETQYF
TRBJ1-4	.	TRBV2	.	TGTGCCAGCAGTGACGGGACAACACGTAATGAAAAACTGTTTTTT	CASSDGTTRNEKLFF
TRBJ1-5	.	TRBV4-1	.	TGCGCCAGCAGCCAAGATCCCGGAGGGGGCAATCAGCCCCAGCATTTT	CASSQDPGGGNQPQHF
TRBJ2-5	.	TRBV30	.	TGTGCCTGGAGTCTGCCGACAGGTTGGGAAGAGACCCAGTACTTC	CAWSLPTGWEETQYF
TRBJ2-1	.	TRBV7-6	.	TGTGCCAGCAGTACACACCGGGAGATCAATGAGCAGTTCTTC	CASSTHREINEQFF
TRBJ1-6	.	TRBV30	.	TGTGCCTGGACTGTCGAGGGGGTCTCAATTTCACCCCTCCACTTT	CAWTVEGVSISPLHF
TRBJ2-7	TRBD2	TRBV28	.	TGTGCCAGCCGGGACTACTACGAGCAGTACTTC	CASRDYYEQYF
TRBJ2-7	TRBD1	TRBV6-5	.	TGTGCCAGCACCCCCGGACAGGGGGCCTACGAGCAGTACTTC	CASTPGQGAYEQYF
TRBJ2-7	TRBD2	TRBV2	.	TGTGCCAGCTCGGCGGGACTAGCGGGGGGGCTAGGCGAGCAGTACTTC	CASSAGLAGGLGEQYF
TRBJ1-1	TRBD1	TRBV19	.	TGTGCCAGTAGTGTCTCGTACGGGACAGCCGCGACAGAAGCTTTCTTT	CASSVSYGTAATEAFF
TRBJ2-1	.	TRBV6-5	.	TGTGCCAGCAGTTCCGCCGGGACAAGGAATGAGCAGTTCTTC	CASSSAGTRNEQFF
TRBJ2-1	.	TRBV6-1	.	TGTGCCAGCCTTGGGGCGAGCTCCTACAATGAGCAGTTCTTC	CASLGASSYNEQFF
TRBJ2-1	.	TRBV7-9	.	TGTGCCAGCAGCTTAGTGGACTCCCCGGGTCAAAATGAGCAGTTCTTC	CASSLVDSPGQNEQFF
TRBJ2-7	TRBD2	TRBV11-2	.	TGTGCCAGCAGCTATCCGGCGGGAGGTTCCATCGAGCAGTACTTC	CASSYPAGGSIEQYF
TRBJ2-7	.	TRBV2	.	TGTGCCAGCATTATGGGCTTCCTCTCGGGAGAGCAGTACTTC	CASIMGFLSGEQYF
TRBJ2-7	TRBD2	TRBV5-1	.	TGCGCCAGCAGCTTTGGGAGGGAAGGTGTCCACGAGCAGTACTTC	CASSFGREGVHEQYF
TRBJ2-1	TRBD2	TRBV27	.	TGTGCCAGCAGTCCGCTAATAGGACTAGCACGCTACAATGAGCAGTTCTTC	CASSPLIGLARYNEQFF
TRBJ2-1	TRBD2	TRBV5-4	.	TGTGCCAGCAGCGGTCAGGGGACTAGCGGGGGCAATGAGCAGTTCTTC	CASSGQGTSGGNEQFF
TRBJ2-3	.	TRBV28	.	TGTGCCAGCAGTTTAAGACAGAGCACAGATACGCAGTATTTT	CASSLRQSTDTQYF
TRBJ2-7	.	TRBV19	few	TGTGCCAGTAGATCCGACTTTAGCTCCTACGAGCAGTACTTC	CASRSDFSSYEQYF
TRBJ2-7	TRBD2	TRBV7-8	few	TGTGCCAGCAGCTCCACTAGCGGGGAACAGTACTTC	CASSSTSGEQYF
TRBJ2-7	.	TRBV14	.	TGTGCCAGCAGCCAAATGGAGGAGGGTGAGCAGTACTTC	CASSQMEEGEQYF
TRBJ2-3	.	TRBV6-4	.	TGTGCCAGCAGTGACTCTGGGGTGGGAGACACAGATACGCAGTATTTT	CASSDSGVGDTDTQYF
TRBJ2-7	TRBD2	TRBV6-1	.	TGTGCCAGCAGTGAACGAGCGGGGGGCAAAGTAGACGAGCAGTACTTC	CASSERAGGKVDEQYF
TRBJ1-3	.	TRBV7-9	.	TGTGCCAGCAGCTTACAGGATGGAAACACCATATATTTT	CASSLQDGNTIYF
TRBJ1-1	.	TRBV7-9	.	TGTGCCAGCAGCCCCCTCGGGGAGTTGACTGAAGCTTTCTTT	CASSPLGELTEAFF
TRBJ2-1	.	TRBV7-7	.	TGTGCCAGCAGCCTGGACTCTTACAATGAGCAGTTCTTC	CASSLDSYNEQFF